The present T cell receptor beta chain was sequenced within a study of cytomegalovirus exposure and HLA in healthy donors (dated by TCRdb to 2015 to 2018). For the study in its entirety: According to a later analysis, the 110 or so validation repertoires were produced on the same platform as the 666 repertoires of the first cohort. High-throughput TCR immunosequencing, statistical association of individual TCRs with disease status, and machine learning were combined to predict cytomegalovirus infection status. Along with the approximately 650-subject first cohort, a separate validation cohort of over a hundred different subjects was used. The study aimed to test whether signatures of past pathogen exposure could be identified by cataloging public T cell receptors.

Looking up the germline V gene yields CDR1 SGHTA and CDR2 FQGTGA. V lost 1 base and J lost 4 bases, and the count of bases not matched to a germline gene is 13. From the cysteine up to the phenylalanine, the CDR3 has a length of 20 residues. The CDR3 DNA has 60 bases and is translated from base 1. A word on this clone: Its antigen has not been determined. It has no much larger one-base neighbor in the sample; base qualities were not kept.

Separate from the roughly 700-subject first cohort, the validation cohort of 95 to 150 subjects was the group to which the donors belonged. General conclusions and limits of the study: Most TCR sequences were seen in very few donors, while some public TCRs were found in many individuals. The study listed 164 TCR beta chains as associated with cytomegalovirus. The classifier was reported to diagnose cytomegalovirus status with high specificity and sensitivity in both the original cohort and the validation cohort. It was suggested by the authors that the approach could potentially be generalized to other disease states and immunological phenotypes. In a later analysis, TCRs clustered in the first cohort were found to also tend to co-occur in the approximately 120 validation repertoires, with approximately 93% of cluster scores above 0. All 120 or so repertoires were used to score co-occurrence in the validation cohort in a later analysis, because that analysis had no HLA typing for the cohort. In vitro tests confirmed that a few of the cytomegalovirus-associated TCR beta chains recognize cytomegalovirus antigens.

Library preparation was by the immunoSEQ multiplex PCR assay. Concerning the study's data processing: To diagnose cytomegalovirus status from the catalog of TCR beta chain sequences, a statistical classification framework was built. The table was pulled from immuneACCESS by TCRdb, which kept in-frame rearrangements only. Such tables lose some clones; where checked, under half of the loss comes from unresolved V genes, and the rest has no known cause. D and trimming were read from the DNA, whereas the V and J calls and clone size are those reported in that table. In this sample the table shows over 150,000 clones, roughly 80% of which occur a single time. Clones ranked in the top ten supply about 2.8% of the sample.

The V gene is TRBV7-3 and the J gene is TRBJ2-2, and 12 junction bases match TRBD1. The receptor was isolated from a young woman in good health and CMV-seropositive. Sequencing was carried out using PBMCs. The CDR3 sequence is CASSLKAGTGGPLSTGELFF. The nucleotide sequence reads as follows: TGTGCCAGCAGCTTAAAAGCCGGGACAGGGGGCCCGTTAAGCACCGGGGAGCTGTTTTTT.